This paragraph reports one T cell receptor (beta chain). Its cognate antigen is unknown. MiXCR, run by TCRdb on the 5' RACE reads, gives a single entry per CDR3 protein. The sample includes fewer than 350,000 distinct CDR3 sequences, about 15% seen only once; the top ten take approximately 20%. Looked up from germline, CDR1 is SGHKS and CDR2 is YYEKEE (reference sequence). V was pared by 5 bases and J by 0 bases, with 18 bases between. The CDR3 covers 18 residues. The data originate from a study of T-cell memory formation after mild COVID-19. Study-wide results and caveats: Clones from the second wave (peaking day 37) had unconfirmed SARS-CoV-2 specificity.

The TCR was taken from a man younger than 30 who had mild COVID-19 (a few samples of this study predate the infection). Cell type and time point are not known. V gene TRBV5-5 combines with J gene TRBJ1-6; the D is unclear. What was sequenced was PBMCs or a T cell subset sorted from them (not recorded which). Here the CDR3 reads CASRRVGDSSSYNSPLHF. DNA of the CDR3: TGTGCCAGCAGACGGGTCGGTGACTCGAGCTCCTATAATTCACCCCTCCACTTT. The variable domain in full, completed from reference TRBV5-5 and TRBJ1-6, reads DAGVTQSPTHLIKTRGQQVTLRCSPISGHKSVSWYQQVLGQGPQFIFQYYEKEERGRGNFPDRFSARQFPNYSSELNVNALLLGDSALYLCASRRVGDSSSYNSPLHFGNGTRLTVT.